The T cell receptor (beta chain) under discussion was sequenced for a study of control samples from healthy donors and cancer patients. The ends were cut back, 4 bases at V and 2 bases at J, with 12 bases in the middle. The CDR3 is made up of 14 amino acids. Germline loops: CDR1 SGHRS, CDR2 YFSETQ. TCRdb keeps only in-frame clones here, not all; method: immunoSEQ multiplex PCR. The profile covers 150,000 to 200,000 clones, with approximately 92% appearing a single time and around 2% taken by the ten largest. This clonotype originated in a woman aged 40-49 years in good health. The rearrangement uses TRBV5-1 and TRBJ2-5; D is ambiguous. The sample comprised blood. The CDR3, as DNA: TGCGCCAGCAGCCACGTGACGCCACAAGAGACCCAGTACTTC. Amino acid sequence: CASSHVTPQETQYF.